Listed below are T cell receptor beta chains from one sample, sequenced in a study of OX40 agonist ivuxolimab in advanced cancers. Sequencing used immunoSEQ multiplex PCR; TCRdb keeps in-frame clones, though not all of them. The sample records roughly 67,000 clones, roughly 86% being singletons. Specimen: CD4+ or CD8+ T cells sorted from blood, collected in a trial of the OX40 agonist ivuxolimab. The receptor set was obtained from an adult with an advanced solid tumor such as melanoma, head and neck, liver or kidney cancer. CDR3s include the opening cysteine and the closing phenylalanine or tryptophan. Size values are once, few and many counts, or a class for expanded clones, and some rows have none.

>TRBV10-1|.
CASSEGGSTDTQYF
>TRBV28|.
CASSFQGAGGNTIYF
>TRBV9|.
CASSPSTGGLNQPQHF
>TRBV27|.
CASSFDRERQPQHF
>TRBV6-6|.
CASGRGGQGYTF
>TRBV5-1|once
CASSLGEGGSPLHF
>TRBV5-1|.
CASSLRNNRGEQYF
>TRBV13|.
CASSQTGSTNEKLFF
>TRBV11-2|.
CASSSGTYSYEQYF
>TRBV4-2|.
CASSQDEGLDTQYF
>TRBV5-1|.
CASSPGPQGPYGYTF
>TRBV2|few
CASSQDRIDQPQHF
>TRBV7-2|.
CASSFPRRAEQFF
>TRBV7-9|.
CASSLGRGHSYEQYF
>TRBV5-1|few
CASSSTPGQKYQPQHF
>TRBV6-1|.
CASSDYRPRRGGPREQFF
>TRBV7-2|.
CASSLTGLAYNEQFF
>TRBV28|once
CASSLVTGVQETQYF
>TRBV7-3|.
CASSLGPSGSTGGELFF
>TRBV28|.
CASSDSYEQYF
>TRBV5-4|once
CASSRDTSGRVVTDTQYF
>TRBV10-3|.
CAITVGASYEQYF
>TRBV28|.
CASSLGTGTDTQYF
>TRBV28|.
CASSLTMEPQHF
>TRBV27|.
CASSSRGPHSNQPQHF
>TRBV11-3|.
CASSPDTGTDTQYF
>TRBV2|.
CASTPGGQYYGYTF
>TRBV27|.
CASSFGQGAGGANVLTF
>TRBV18|.
CASSYLQGSTDTQYF
>TRBV18|.
CASSPGYPYEQYF
>TRBV27|.
CASSNTGGQGTYEQYF
>TRBV7-9|.
CASSQRGNYEQYF
>TRBV5-5|once
CASSLEGGTVGGIQYF